The rows below give T cell receptor beta chains drawn from one sample of a study of T cell changes during pregnancy in multiple sclerosis. Using immunoSEQ multiplex PCR, the repertoire was profiled, and TCRdb retains in-frame clones only, with some absent. The sample records tens of thousands of clones, approximately 90% being singletons. The sequencing used peripheral blood, collected in the third trimester of pregnancy. Receptor source: a female donor with multiple sclerosis, enrolled in a pregnancy study. Each CDR3 is given with its conserved first and last residue. D genes are given only for firm matches. Clone size is given for some rows only: seen once, a few or many times, or a class if the clone is expanded.

V: TRBV5-6
D: NA
J: TRBJ2-2
size: NA
DNA: TGTGCCAGCAGAGAGGAGGCAGGTAACACCGGGGAGCTGTTTTTT
CDR3: CASREEAGNTGELFF

V: TRBV4-1
D: TRBD2
J: TRBJ2-1
size: NA
DNA: TGCGCCAGCAGCCAAGATCCTAGCGGAGCCTACAATGAGCAGTTCTTC
CDR3: CASSQDPSGAYNEQFF

V: TRBV7-9
D: NA
J: TRBJ1-1
size: NA
DNA: TGTGCCAGCAGCTATCTCTCCGGTTATGAAGCTTTCTTT
CDR3: CASSYLSGYEAFF

V: TRBV4-3
D: NA
J: TRBJ1-1
size: NA
DNA: TGCGCCAGCAGCCAAGATACAGGACCCGTTTTGAACACTGAAGCTTTCTTT
CDR3: CASSQDTGPVLNTEAFF

V: TRBV19
D: NA
J: TRBJ2-2
size: NA
DNA: TGTGCCAGTAGCCCAGGGAGGTTCAACGGGGAGCTGTTTTTT
CDR3: CASSPGRFNGELFF

V: TRBV4-2
D: NA
J: TRBJ1-5
size: NA
DNA: TGTGCCAGCAGCCAAGATCCGGGGGGAGGCAATCAGCCCCAGCATTTT
CDR3: CASSQDPGGGNQPQHF

V: TRBV19
D: NA
J: TRBJ1-3
size: NA
DNA: TGTGCCAGTAGTATGTACAGGGATAAAGGAAACACCATATATTTT
CDR3: CASSMYRDKGNTIYF

V: TRBV6-5
D: NA
J: TRBJ2-1
size: NA
DNA: TGTGCCAGCAGCCCTAGGGTCGGGGTTGAGCAGTTCTTC
CDR3: CASSPRVGVEQFF

V: TRBV30
D: TRBD2
J: TRBJ2-1
size: NA
DNA: TGTGCCTGGAGTGTAGGGACTAGAATTTACAATGAGCAGTTCTTC
CDR3: CAWSVGTRIYNEQFF

V: TRBV11-2
D: NA
J: TRBJ2-3
size: NA
DNA: TGTGCCAGCAGCCTCGGACAGCGACCGAACACAGATACGCAGTATTTT
CDR3: CASSLGQRPNTDTQYF

V: TRBV4-1
D: TRBD2
J: TRBJ2-3
size: NA
DNA: TGCGCCAGCAGCGCAGACACTAGCGGGAGAATAAACGCTGGGTATACGCAGTATTTT
CDR3: CASSADTSGRINAGYTQYF

V: TRBV9
D: NA
J: TRBJ2-3
size: NA
DNA: TGTGCCAGCAAAATGCGGGACCTTAGCACAGATACGCAGTATTTT
CDR3: CASKMRDLSTDTQYF

V: TRBV6-4
D: NA
J: TRBJ1-2
size: NA
DNA: TGTGCCAGCAGTGACGAGTATCGTAACTATGGCTACACCTTC
CDR3: CASSDEYRNYGYTF

V: TRBV10-3
D: NA
J: TRBJ2-7
size: once
DNA: TGTGCCACCGCTAGCGACAGCTACGAGCAGTACTTC
CDR3: CATASDSYEQYF

V: TRBV7-3
D: NA
J: TRBJ2-1
size: NA
DNA: TGTGCCAGCAGCAGGACTTCCCGAACTCTTAATGAGCAGTTCTTC
CDR3: CASSRTSRTLNEQFF

V: TRBV25-1
D: TRBD1
J: TRBJ2-7
size: NA
DNA: TGTGCCAGCAGCATCACAGCCCCGAACAGGGGGCTCTACGAGCAGTACTTC
CDR3: CASSITAPNRGLYEQYF

V: TRBV19
D: NA
J: TRBJ1-1
size: NA
DNA: TGTGCCAGTAGTACTTCCTCCGAAGCTTTCTTT
CDR3: CASSTSSEAFF

V: TRBV7-2
D: NA
J: TRBJ2-3
size: once
DNA: TGTGCCAGCAGCTTAGGAACGCGGAGTATCACAGATACGCAGTATTTT
CDR3: CASSLGTRSITDTQYF

V: TRBV7-3
D: TRBD1
J: TRBJ2-5
size: NA
DNA: TGTGCCAGCAGCCCAGGACAGGTCGGGGAGACCCAGTACTTC
CDR3: CASSPGQVGETQYF

V: TRBV30
D: NA
J: TRBJ1-2
size: once
DNA: TGTGCCTGGGGTGGCAGAGCCTACAGCAACTATGGCTACACCTTC
CDR3: CAWGGRAYSNYGYTF

V: TRBV9
D: NA
J: TRBJ2-7
size: NA
DNA: TGTGCCAGCAGCGCCTACGGGCAGGGGGAGCAGTACTTC
CDR3: CASSAYGQGEQYF

V: TRBV6-6
D: NA
J: TRBJ1-1
size: NA
DNA: TGTGCCAGCAGTTACTCGCTTGGGCCGAACACTGAAGCTTTCTTT
CDR3: CASSYSLGPNTEAFF

V: TRBV6-4
D: TRBD1
J: TRBJ1-1
size: NA
DNA: TGTGCCAGCAGTGGGCCTAGGGACAGGGTCGGAGTTAGGGGTACTGAAGCTTTCTTT
CDR3: CASSGPRDRVGVRGTEAFF

V: TRBV14
D: TRBD1
J: TRBJ1-1
size: NA
DNA: TGTGCCAGCAGCCATGAGGGGGCGAACACTGAAGCTTTCTTT
CDR3: CASSHEGANTEAFF

V: TRBV18
D: TRBD2
J: TRBJ2-7
size: NA
DNA: TGTGCCAGCTCACCACCTGGCGTAGCGGGGCCCTACGAGCAGTACTTC
CDR3: CASSPPGVAGPYEQYF

V: TRBV6-5
D: NA
J: TRBJ1-2
size: NA
DNA: TGTGCCAGCAGTTACGAGCATCTCTATGGCTACACCTTC
CDR3: CASSYEHLYGYTF

V: TRBV18
D: TRBD2
J: TRBJ2-3
size: NA
DNA: TGTGCCAGCTCACCCGGGGGGGCACGGACAGATACGCAGTATTTT
CDR3: CASSPGGARTDTQYF

V: TRBV4-1
D: TRBD1
J: TRBJ1-6
size: few
DNA: TGCGCCAGCAGCCAAGATCGTTTGACAGGGACACACCGACGTAATTCACCCCTCCACTTT
CDR3: CASSQDRLTGTHRRNSPLHF

V: TRBV5-1
D: NA
J: TRBJ2-3
size: NA
DNA: TGCGCCAGCAGCTTGGAGAGGCCAGAATGGGATACGCAGTATTTT
CDR3: CASSLERPEWDTQYF

V: TRBV30
D: NA
J: TRBJ1-1
size: NA
DNA: TGTGCCTGGAGCTTACTCGGGAACACTGAAGCTTTCTTT
CDR3: CAWSLLGNTEAFF

V: TRBV5-4
D: NA
J: TRBJ2-1
size: NA
DNA: TGTGCCAGCAGCTTCGACAGCAATGAGCAGTTCTTC
CDR3: CASSFDSNEQFF

V: TRBV30
D: TRBD1
J: TRBJ1-6
size: NA
DNA: TGTGCCTGGAGTATAGACAGGGATCGTTCACCCCTCCACTTT
CDR3: CAWSIDRDRSPLHF

V: TRBV19
D: NA
J: TRBJ2-3
size: NA
DNA: TGTGCCAGTAGGCGGGTTTGGGCCACAGATACGCAGTATTTT
CDR3: CASRRVWATDTQYF

V: TRBV10-3
D: NA
J: TRBJ1-1
size: once
DNA: TGTGCCATCAGTGAGCCGGGACACTCGAACACTGAAGCTTTCTTT
CDR3: CAISEPGHSNTEAFF

V: TRBV5-4
D: NA
J: TRBJ2-7
size: NA
DNA: TGTGCCAGCAGCTCGGGGGACTCCTACGAGCAGTACTTC
CDR3: CASSSGDSYEQYF

V: TRBV18
D: TRBD1
J: TRBJ1-2
size: NA
DNA: TGTGCCAGCTCAACCTTTGAGCATCAGGGGGCCTATGGCTACACCTTC
CDR3: CASSTFEHQGAYGYTF

V: TRBV7-2
D: NA
J: TRBJ1-2
size: NA
DNA: TGTGCCAGCAGCTTATACAATCCGGGGGATGGCTACACCTTC
CDR3: CASSLYNPGDGYTF

V: TRBV5-4
D: NA
J: TRBJ2-5
size: NA
DNA: TGTGCCAGCAGCGTACAAGAGACCCAGTACTTC
CDR3: CASSVQETQYF

V: TRBV7-6
D: NA
J: TRBJ1-5
size: NA
DNA: TGTGCCAGCAGCCCTTCGACAGGACTCAATCAGCCCCAGCATTTT
CDR3: CASSPSTGLNQPQHF

V: TRBV11-2
D: NA
J: TRBJ1-1
size: NA
DNA: TGTGCCAGCAGAACAGAGATGAACACTGAAGCTTTCTTT
CDR3: CASRTEMNTEAFF

V: TRBV2
D: NA
J: TRBJ1-5
size: few
DNA: TGTGCCAGCGTGAGGGAAAGCAATCAGCCCCAGCATTTT
CDR3: CASVRESNQPQHF

V: TRBV6-6
D: NA
J: TRBJ1-5
size: NA
DNA: TGTGCCAGCACCGGTGGAGGGGATCAGCCCCAGCATTTT
CDR3: CASTGGGDQPQHF

V: TRBV5-4
D: NA
J: TRBJ2-4
size: NA
DNA: TGTGCCAGCGCCTTTAAACGGTCGCCGGCCAAAAACATTCAGTACTTC
CDR3: CASAFKRSPAKNIQYF

V: TRBV6-6
D: NA
J: TRBJ2-2
size: NA
DNA: TGTGCCAGCAGTTATAGTACAGGCAACACCGGGGAGCTGTTTTTT
CDR3: CASSYSTGNTGELFF

V: TRBV29-1
D: TRBD2
J: TRBJ2-7
size: NA
DNA: TGCAGCGTCAGAACTAGCGACCTCCTCTACGAGCAGTACTTC
CDR3: CSVRTSDLLYEQYF

V: TRBV5-6
D: NA
J: TRBJ1-2
size: NA
DNA: TGTGCCAGCAGCTCAGGGTATGGCTACACCTTC
CDR3: CASSSGYGYTF

V: TRBV10-3
D: TRBD1
J: TRBJ2-2
size: NA
DNA: TGTGCCACACAGGGACAGGTGCGAACCGGGGAGCTGTTTTTT
CDR3: CATQGQVRTGELFF

V: TRBV19
D: NA
J: TRBJ1-5
size: NA
DNA: TGTGCCAGTAGTTTCCCGGGTCTTAGCAATCAGCCCCAGCATTTT
CDR3: CASSFPGLSNQPQHF

V: TRBV2
D: NA
J: TRBJ1-4
size: NA
DNA: TGTGCCAGCAGTGATCGTTACAGTGAAAAACTGTTTTTT
CDR3: CASSDRYSEKLFF

V: TRBV5-1
D: TRBD2
J: TRBJ2-5
size: NA
DNA: TGCGCCAGCAGCTTGGCGGTAGCGGGAGGGCCGGAGACCCAGTACTTC
CDR3: CASSLAVAGGPETQYF

V: TRBV4-2
D: NA
J: TRBJ1-5
size: once
DNA: TGTGCCAGCAGCCAAGGAGACAGTGGTATGGATCAGCCCCAGCATTTT
CDR3: CASSQGDSGMDQPQHF

V: TRBV19
D: NA
J: TRBJ2-2
size: NA
DNA: TGTGCCAGTGGCGTAGACTCCGGCACCGGGGAGCTGTTTTTT
CDR3: CASGVDSGTGELFF

V: TRBV5-1
D: NA
J: TRBJ1-1
size: NA
DNA: TGCGCCAGCAGCCCTGGACAAGGGAACACTGAAGCTTTCTTT
CDR3: CASSPGQGNTEAFF

V: TRBV2
D: TRBD2
J: TRBJ2-5
size: NA
DNA: TGTGCCAGCAGACGACTAGCGGGACAAGAGACCCAGTACTTC
CDR3: CASRRLAGQETQYF

V: TRBV5-1
D: TRBD1
J: TRBJ1-1
size: few
DNA: TGCGCCAGCAGATTTCAGGGGGCCGCTGAAGCTTTCTTT
CDR3: CASRFQGAAEAFF

V: TRBV6-5
D: TRBD1
J: TRBJ2-7
size: NA
DNA: TGTGCCAGCAGTGACTCTGGACAGGGAACCAACGAGCAGTACTTC
CDR3: CASSDSGQGTNEQYF

V: TRBV7-9
D: NA
J: TRBJ1-2
size: NA
DNA: TGTGCCAGCAGCTCGCCAGCGACGGCTAACTATGGCTACACCTTC
CDR3: CASSSPATANYGYTF

V: TRBV10-2
D: TRBD1
J: TRBJ2-7
size: NA
DNA: TGCGCCAGCAGTGAATATGGGGACAGTTCCTACGAGCAGTACTTC
CDR3: CASSEYGDSSYEQYF